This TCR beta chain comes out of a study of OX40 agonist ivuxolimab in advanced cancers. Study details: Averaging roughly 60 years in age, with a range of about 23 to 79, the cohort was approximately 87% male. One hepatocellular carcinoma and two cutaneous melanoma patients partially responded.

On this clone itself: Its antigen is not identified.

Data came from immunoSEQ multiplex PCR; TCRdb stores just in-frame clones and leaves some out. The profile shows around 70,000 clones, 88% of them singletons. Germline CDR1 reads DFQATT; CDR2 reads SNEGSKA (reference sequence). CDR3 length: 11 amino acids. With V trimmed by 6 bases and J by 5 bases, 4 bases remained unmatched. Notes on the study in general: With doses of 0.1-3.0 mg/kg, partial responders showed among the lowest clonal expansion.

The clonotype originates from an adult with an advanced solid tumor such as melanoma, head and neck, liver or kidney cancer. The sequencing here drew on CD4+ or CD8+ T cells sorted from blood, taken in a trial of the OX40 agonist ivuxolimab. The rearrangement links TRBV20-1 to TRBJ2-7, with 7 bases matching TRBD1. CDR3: CSAYDRDEQYF. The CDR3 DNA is TGCAGTGCCTATGACAGGGACGAGCAGTACTTC.